This record covers a single TCR beta chain. This entry comes from a study of blood T cell repertoires in COVID-19. In the study overall: Acute-phase and convalescent COVID-19 samples originated in the United States, Italy and Spain. The analysed material was cDNA or gDNA that came from T cells, B-cell-depleted T cells, or PBMCs.

Original handling: Reference gene primers were amplified, and this amplification served to estimate nucleated cell counts. The protocol was immunoSEQ multiplex PCR, while the TCRdb copy is restricted to in-frame clones and leaves out a portion. V and J calls and clone size are given by that table; D and trimming were obtained from the DNA. This table has roughly 40,000 clones, approximately 80% appearing once. The TCR sequence derives from an older man with acute or convalescent COVID-19. Sequenced: peripheral blood.

CDR3 protein: CASSLKGVPNEKLFF. The CDR3 DNA is TGTGCCAGCAGTTTAAAGGGGGTCCCTAATGAAAAACTGTTTTTT. The chain couples TRBV27 to TRBJ1-4; D possibly corresponds to TRBD1 (6 bases). V was pared by 2 bases and J by 3 bases, with 10 bases between. The CDR3 has 15 residues. The V gene's germline CDR1 is MNHEY and CDR2 SMNVEV (reference sequence).